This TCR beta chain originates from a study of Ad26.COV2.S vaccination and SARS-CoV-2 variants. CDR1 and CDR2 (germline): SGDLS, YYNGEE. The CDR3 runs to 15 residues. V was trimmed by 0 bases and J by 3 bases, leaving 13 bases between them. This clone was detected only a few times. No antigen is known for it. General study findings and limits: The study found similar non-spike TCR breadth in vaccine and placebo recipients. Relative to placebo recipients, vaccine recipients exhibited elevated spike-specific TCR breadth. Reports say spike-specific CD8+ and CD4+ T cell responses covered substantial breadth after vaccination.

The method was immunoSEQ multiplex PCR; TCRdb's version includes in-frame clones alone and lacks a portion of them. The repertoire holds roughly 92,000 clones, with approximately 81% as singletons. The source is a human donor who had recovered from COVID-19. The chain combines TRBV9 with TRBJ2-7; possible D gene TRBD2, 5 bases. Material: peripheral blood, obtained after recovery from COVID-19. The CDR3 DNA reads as TGTGCCAGCAGCGTAGCGCCAGCGGTGGGCTACGAGCAGTACTTC. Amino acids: CASSVAPAVGYEQYF.